What follows are 6 T cell receptor beta chains derived from one specimen sequenced in a study of cytomegalovirus exposure and HLA in healthy donors. PCR was performed using 60 Vbeta and 13 Jbeta primers. Clones were read by immunoSEQ multiplex PCR, and TCRdb kept only the in-frame ones, dropping some. Among approximately 170,000 clones, around 84% were seen once, and the ten largest hold 1%. The sequencing sample was made of PBMCs. These receptors all come from a boy aged 2 to 9 in good health and CMV-seronegative.

The rearrangement joins TRBV30 to TRBJ2-1, with 7 positions matching TRBD1. There are 15 residues in the CDR3. Germline-derived CDR1 and CDR2 are GTSNPN and SVGIG (reference sequence). V gave up 5 bases and J gave up 2 bases; unmatched junction bases: 9. CDR3 in DNA: TGTGCCTGGTCCCTCAGGGGGAGTGCCTACAATGAGCAGTTCTTC. Translation gives CAWSLRGSAYNEQFF.

This chain uses TRBV19 with TRBJ1-1; 10 nucleotides align to TRBD1. The CDR3 is 16 amino acids. The junction had 6 bases not matched to a gene; V was cut back by 2 bases and J by 3 bases. Germline values: CDR1 LNHDA, CDR2 SQIVND (reference sequence). This CDR3 is CASSIRQGARHTEAFF. The DNA of the CDR3 is TGTGCCAGTAGTATAAGACAGGGGGCGCGACACACTGAAGCTTTCTTT.

CDR3 coding DNA: TGTGCCTCTCGGACAGGGTCTAGGGAGCAGTACTTC. It yields the protein CASRTGSREQYF. This rearrangement joins TRBV30 to TRBJ2-7, with 8 bases matching TRBD1. V shed 7 bases, J shed 7 bases, and the junction held 9 bases outside the gene matches. Germline values: CDR1 GTSNPN, CDR2 SVGIG (reference sequence). This CDR3 contains 12 residues. The entire variable domain, with the rest obtained from reference TRBV30 and TRBJ2-7, is as follows: SQTIHQWPATLVQPVGSPLSLECTVEGTSNPNLYWYRQAAGRGLQLLFYSVGIGQISSEVPQNLSASRPQDRQFILSSKKLLLSDSGFYLCASRTGSREQYFGPGTRLTVT.

In nucleotides, the CDR3 is TGCAGCGCCCAACCAACGACAGCCTACACTGAAGCTTTCTTT. Amino acids: CSAQPTTAYTEAFF. V usage is TRBV29-1 and J usage is TRBJ1-1; TRBD1 is a possible D gene (5 bases). The CDR3 consists of 14 residues. Per the germline V gene, CDR1 is SQVTM and CDR2 is ANQGSEA. V was trimmed by 7 bases and J by 3 bases, leaving 18 bases between them.

J is TRBJ1-5 and V is TRBV5-8; TRBD1 agrees at 7 bases. V lost 0 bases and J lost 2; bases outside the gene matches: 14. The CDR3 spans 19 residues. Germline V gene lookup returns CDR1 SGHTS and CDR2 YDEGEE. CDR3 region: CASSLEDRWGRFGNQPQHF. The DNA for the CDR3 is TGTGCCAGCAGCTTGGAGGACAGGTGGGGGCGGTTTGGCAATCAGCCCCAGCATTTT.

This clone turned up a few times. Other DNA variants within this sample encode the same CDR3. The V gene is TRBV11-3, the J gene TRBJ2-1; 12 bases line up with TRBD2. Germline CDR1 reads SGHNT; CDR2 reads YENEEA. Germline trimming cut 4 bases from V and 7 bases from J; bases unmatched to any gene: 2. The CDR3 totals 14 residues. The CDR3 sequence: CASSSLAGGNEQFF. The CDR3 DNA sequence: TGTGCCAGCAGCTCCCTAGCGGGAGGGAATGAGCAGTTCTTC.